This entry describes one T cell receptor (beta chain). Some clones are missing from TCRdb's copy, which holds only in-frame ones; the method was immunoSEQ multiplex PCR. The data contain about 220,000 clones, 83% of them seen just once; the ten biggest clones take up approximately 4.8%. The CDR3 sequence is 16 residues long. Germline V CDR1 and CDR2: MGHDK, SYGVNS. Deletions cut 6 bases from V and 0 bases from J, with 12 bases between. In assigning cohorts, the study relied on participant-reported clinical history. This record belongs to a study of blood T cell repertoires in COVID-19. Study in general: COVID-19 samples from acute and convalescent phases originated in the United States, Italy and Spain.

The sequencing sample was made of PBMCs or T cells enriched from blood (not recorded which). The chain recombines TRBV25-1 with TRBJ1-6; D remains unclear. This clonotype originated in a woman in her fifties or sixties who had been exposed to COVID-19. The CDR3 reads CASRETVSSYNSPLHF. The CDR3 DNA reads as TGTGCCAGCAGGGAGACGGTCAGCTCCTATAATTCACCCCTCCACTTT.